The 27 T cell receptor beta chains listed next were all sequenced from one sample in a study of blood T cell repertoires in COVID-19. Using immunoSEQ multiplex PCR, the repertoire was profiled, and TCRdb retains in-frame clones only, with some absent. The sample contains 25,000 to 35,000 clones, 88% of which appear only once. Material for sequencing was peripheral blood. These receptors were collected from a human donor in a cohort sampled during active COVID-19.

The sample holds a few counts of this clone. The CDR3 DNA reads TGTGCCAGCGGAGCCGGACAGGGGGTTGATCAGCCCCAGCATTTT. Amino acids: CASGAGQGVDQPQHF. The chain combines TRBV28 with TRBJ1-5; 10 nucleotides line up with TRBD1. The CDR3 covers 15 residues. Germline V gene sequence: CDR1 MDHEN, CDR2 SYDVKM. Germline trimming cut 8 bases from V and 5 bases from J; bases unmatched to any gene: 9.

The chain is built from TRBV7-3 and TRBJ2-7; D possibly corresponds to TRBD2 (5 bases). Germline lookup yields CDR1 SGHTA and CDR2 FQGTGA. The CDR3 covers 13 residues. V dropped 3 bases and J dropped 3 bases, with 9 bases sitting between them. CDR3 loop: CASSFERFYEQYF. The CDR3 coding sequence is TGTGCCAGCAGCTTCGAGCGGTTCTACGAGCAGTACTTC.

The J gene is TRBJ1-4, the V gene TRBV28, with 8 nucleotides matching TRBD1. After removal of 7 bases from V and 0 bases from J, the junction contained 16 bases not matched to a gene. The V gene's germline CDR1 is MDHEN and CDR2 SYDVKM. The CDR3 loop spans 19 amino acids. CDR3 loop: CASTTQRDRPPATNEKLFF. CDR3 DNA: TGTGCCAGCACCACTCAGCGGGACAGGCCACCAGCAACTAATGAAAAACTGTTTTTT.

The chain is built from TRBV7-2 and TRBJ2-4; 8 positions agree with TRBD2. Germline CDR1 and CDR2: SGHTA and FQGNSA. J gave up 1 base and V 8 bases, and 1 base lay outside the gene matches. This CDR3 is 13 amino acids long. CDR3 region: CASGGGAKNIQYF. CDR3 in DNA: TGTGCCAGCGGCGGGGGGGCCAAAAACATTCAGTACTTC. The full variable domain, in which reference TRBV7-2 and TRBJ2-4 provide the parts outside the CDR3, is GAGVSQSPSNKVTEKGKDVELRCDPISGHTALYWYRQSLGQGLEFLIYFQGNSAPDKSGLPSDRFSAERTGGSVSTLTIQRTQQEDSAVYLCASGGGAKNIQYFGAGTRLSVL.

The chain links TRBV19 to TRBJ2-7; D might be TRBD2 (7 bases). The length of the CDR3 is 15 residues. The V gene lost 2 bases and the J gene lost 0 bases, with 11 bases spanning the gap. Germline-derived CDR1 and CDR2 are LNHDA and SQIVND (reference sequence). The chain's CDR3 is CASSITGRDSYEQYF. In nucleotides, the CDR3 is TGTGCCAGTAGTATAACAGGGAGGGACTCCTACGAGCAGTACTTC.

The V call is TRBV7-9, the J call TRBJ1-5, with a weak D call TRBD1 (5 bases). CDR1 SEHNR and CDR2 FQNEAQ come from the germline V gene (reference sequence). CDR3 length: 15 amino acids. Trimming cost V 4 bases and J 0 bases, with 10 bases left between them. CDR3 protein: CASSWGDYSNQPQHF. The DNA for the CDR3 is TGTGCCAGCAGCTGGGGGGATTATAGCAATCAGCCCCAGCATTTT.

This sequence joins TRBV24-1 and TRBJ2-7; the D is unclear. The CDR3 extends over 13 amino acids. CDR1 and CDR2 (germline): KGHDR, SFDVKD. Trimming stripped 0 bases from V and 5 bases from J, with 7 bases between. CDR3 sequence reads: CATSDLGSHEQYF. The CDR3 DNA reads as TGTGCCACCAGTGATTTGGGTAGTCACGAGCAGTACTTC.

The chain couples TRBV24-1 to TRBJ2-2; D unresolved. V dropped 3 bases and J dropped 8 bases, with 9 bases sitting between them. Germline CDR1 KGHDR, CDR2 SFDVKD. The CDR3 sequence is 13 residues long. Written as DNA, the CDR3 is TGTGCCACCAGTGATACGACGAGGGGGGAGCTGTTTTTT. Protein product: CATSDTTRGELFF.

The genes are TRBV7-9 and TRBJ2-7; tentative D call: TRBD1 (6 bases). V shed 2 bases and J shed 4 bases, with 12 bases lying between them. The V gene's germline CDR1 is SEHNR and CDR2 FQNEAQ (reference sequence). This CDR3 comprises 14 residues. The CDR3 reads CASSLSIQGYEQYF. The CDR3 nucleotides read TGTGCCAGCAGCTTATCTATACAGGGTTACGAGCAGTACTTC.

In nucleotides, the CDR3 is TGTGCCAGCTCACCGCGCGCGGGGGGCCCTCCCTACGAGCAGTACTTC. This encodes CASSPRAGGPPYEQYF. The chain employs TRBV18 and TRBJ2-7, with 8 bases lining up with TRBD2. The germline V gene encodes CDR1 KGHSH and CDR2 LQKENI. V lost 3 bases to trimming and J lost 2 bases; unmatched junction nucleotides: 9. The CDR3 has 16 residues.

The count of this clone is one. This chain joins TRBV4-1 and TRBJ1-1; no definite D call. Between the trimmed V and J ends, which lost 0 bases and 1 base, there was a span of 12 bases. The germline V gene has CDR1 MGHRA and CDR2 YSYEKL. The CDR3 spans 16 residues. The CDR3 DNA reads as TGCGCCAGCAGCCAAGATCGGGAGGGAGGGAACACTGAAGCTTTCTTT. Translation gives CASSQDREGGNTEAFF.

The chain joins TRBV4-1 to TRBJ2-3, with unresolved D. CDR3 size: 13 residues. Germline CDR1 is MGHRA and CDR2 is YSYEKL. Trimming took 1 base from V and 3 from J, leaving 5 bases between them. The CDR3: CASSQGATDTQYF. The CDR3 DNA reads TGCGCCAGCAGCCAAGGGGCAACAGATACGCAGTATTTT.

In DNA, the CDR3 is TGTGCCAGCAGCTCCCAGCGTCAATTTTCCGATACGCAGTATTTT. This sequence encodes CASSSQRQFSDTQYF. The V and J genes are TRBV7-3 and TRBJ2-3, with no clear D. V lost 4 bases and J lost 6, with 17 bases in between. The CDR3 covers 15 residues. Looked up from germline, CDR1 is SGHTA and CDR2 is FQGTGA. Full variable domain (missing parts from reference TRBV7-3 and TRBJ2-3): GAGVSQTPSNKVTEKGKYVELRCDPISGHTALYWYRQSLGQGPEFLIYFQGTGAADDSGLPNDRFFAVRPEGSVSTLKIQRTERGDSAVYLCASSSQRQFSDTQYFGPGTRLTVL.

The rearrangement uses TRBV19 and TRBJ1-3; TRBD1 is a possible D gene (5 bases). The CDR3 has 15 residues. V lost 6 bases, J lost 0 bases, and 12 bases lay in between. Germline V gives CDR1 LNHDA, CDR2 SQIVND (reference sequence). CDR3 in DNA: TGTGCCAGTAGCGTTGGGACTTTCTCTGGAAACACCATATATTTT. Translated, it gives CASSVGTFSGNTIYF.

This clone was recorded only once. The rearrangement links TRBV5-1 to TRBJ1-2; a weak D match, TRBD1 (6 bases). The V end lost 0 bases, the J end lost 4 bases, and 13 bases lay between the germline ends. This CDR3 is built from 15 residues. The V gene's germline CDR1 is SGHRS and CDR2 YFSETQ. The CDR3 is CASSLEQGGGYGYTF. The CDR3 DNA is TGCGCCAGCAGCTTGGAACAGGGCGGGGGCTATGGCTACACCTTC.

This clone was detected only once. The chain combines TRBV30 with TRBJ1-4; TRBD1 matches at 7 bases. Trimming at V came to 0 bases and at J to 8 bases, leaving 9 bases not matched to a gene. The CDR3 runs to 15 residues. Germline lookup yields CDR1 GTSNPN and CDR2 SVGIG (reference sequence). Here the CDR3 DNA reads TGTGCCTGGAGTGTACAACAGGGGTCAGGGGAAAAACTGTTTTTT. It yields the protein CAWSVQQGSGEKLFF.

The chain carries TRBV6-6 and TRBJ2-6; 8 nucleotides align to TRBD1. The V gene end was trimmed by 6 bases and the J gene end by 2 bases; junction bases not matched to a gene: 6. The CDR3 totals 16 residues. The germline V gene encodes CDR1 MNHNY and CDR2 SVGAGI (reference sequence). The chain's CDR3 is CASSKDRATGANVLTF. The CDR3, as DNA: TGTGCCAGCAGCAAGGACAGGGCCACTGGGGCCAACGTCCTGACTTTC.

The genes are TRBV7-6 and TRBJ2-3, with unresolved D. The germline V gene has CDR1 SGHVS and CDR2 FNYEAQ. V was cut by 2 bases and J by 2 bases, with 17 bases left in between. The CDR3 covers 17 residues. CDR3 DNA sequence: TGTGCCAGCAGCTTATCTTACCGAGAGAAGAACACAGATACGCAGTATTTT. Translation gives CASSLSYREKNTDTQYF.

V usage is TRBV7-2 and J usage is TRBJ1-3, with D uncertain. This CDR3 region has 13 residues. V was trimmed by 3 bases and J by 4 bases, leaving 7 bases between them. CDR1 is SGHTA, CDR2 FQGNSA, per germline. CDR3 DNA: TGTGCCAGCAGCTTGACTCCGGGAAACACCATATATTTT. Translating it yields CASSLTPGNTIYF.

The table lists this clone with a count of one. V and J are TRBV19 and TRBJ1-1; D not resolved. Germline V lookup: CDR1 LNHDA, CDR2 SQIVND (reference sequence). Between the trimmed V and J ends, which lost 10 bases and 1 base, there was a span of 10 bases. The CDR3 spans 12 residues. The CDR3 DNA follows: TGTGCCACTGCGGGGAGGAACACTGAAGCTTTCTTT. Its translation is CATAGRNTEAFF.

The J gene is TRBJ2-7, the V gene TRBV29-1; 8 bases line up with TRBD1. The CDR3 contains 14 residues. V gave up 6 bases and J gave up 0 bases; unmatched junction bases: 7. Germline V CDR1 and CDR2: SQVTM, ANQGSEA. CDR3 DNA sequence: TGCAGCGTCCCCAGGGGGCAGGGCTCCTACGAGCAGTACTTC. Encoded protein: CSVPRGQGSYEQYF.

The chain uses TRBV3-1 (or the pseudogene TRBV3-2) and TRBJ1-4; 10 nucleotides agree with TRBD1. The CDR3 is made up of 14 amino acids. Germline CDR1 is LGHDT and CDR2 is YNNKEL (reference sequence). With V trimmed by 4 bases and J by 11 bases, 7 bases remained unmatched. The CDR3 nucleotides are TGTGCCAGCAGCCCCCGGGACAGGGGTGAGAAACTGTTTTTT. It codes for CASSPRDRGEKLFF.

The chain uses TRBV11-2 and TRBJ2-7; 12 bases match TRBD1. Germline assignment: CDR1 SGHAT and CDR2 FQNNGV. The CDR3 is 14 residues long. The ends lost 5 bases at V and 6 bases at J; junction bases unmatched: 5. The CDR3, as DNA: TGTGCCAGCAGCCCCGGGACAGGGGGCCTCGAGCAGTACTTC. It is translated as CASSPGTGGLEQYF.

V is TRBV29-1 and J is TRBJ1-6; maybe TRBD1 (5 bases). Germline V gives CDR1 SQVTM, CDR2 ANQGSEA. Trimming left V 6 bases short and J 7 bases short, with 13 bases between. The CDR3 covers 13 residues. CDR3 in DNA: TGCAGCGTAAAGACAGCGCCAAATTCACCCCTCCACTTT. Protein sequence: CSVKTAPNSPLHF.

The rearrangement joins TRBV2 to TRBJ2-1; 10 bases fit TRBD2. After removal of 5 bases from V and 4 bases from J, the junction contained 5 bases not matched to a gene. The V gene's germline CDR1 is SNHLY and CDR2 FYNNEI. This CDR3 region has 15 residues. The CDR3 loop reads CASSPTSGVYNEQFF. CDR3 sequence (DNA): TGTGCCAGCAGTCCCACTAGCGGGGTTTACAATGAGCAGTTCTTC.

This chain uses TRBV5-5 with TRBJ2-3, with D perhaps TRBD1 (6 bases). The germline CDR1 and CDR2 sequences are SGHKS and YYEKEE (reference sequence). V gave up 4 bases and J gave up 6 bases, with 18 bases separating them. The CDR3 contains 15 residues. The CDR3 coding sequence is TGTGCCAGCAGCCCCGGGACAACGAGGGTCGATACGCAGTATTTT. Amino acid sequence: CASSPGTTRVDTQYF.

CDR3 DNA sequence: TGCGCCAGCAGCTTGTGGACAGGGAGTGGAAACATTCAGTACTTC. This translates into CASSLWTGSGNIQYF. V and J are TRBV5-1 and TRBJ2-4; TRBD1 agrees at 8 bases. Germline CDR1 and CDR2: SGHRS and YFSETQ. The CDR3 length is 15 residues. With V trimmed by 1 base and J by 6 bases, 6 bases remained unmatched. Filled out from reference TRBV5-1 and TRBJ2-4, the complete variable domain reads KAGVTQTPRYLIKTRGQQVTLSCSPISGHRSVSWYQQTPGQGLQFLFEYFSETQRNKGNFPGRFSGRQFSNSRSEMNVSTLELGDSALYLCASSLWTGSGNIQYFGAGTRLSVL.